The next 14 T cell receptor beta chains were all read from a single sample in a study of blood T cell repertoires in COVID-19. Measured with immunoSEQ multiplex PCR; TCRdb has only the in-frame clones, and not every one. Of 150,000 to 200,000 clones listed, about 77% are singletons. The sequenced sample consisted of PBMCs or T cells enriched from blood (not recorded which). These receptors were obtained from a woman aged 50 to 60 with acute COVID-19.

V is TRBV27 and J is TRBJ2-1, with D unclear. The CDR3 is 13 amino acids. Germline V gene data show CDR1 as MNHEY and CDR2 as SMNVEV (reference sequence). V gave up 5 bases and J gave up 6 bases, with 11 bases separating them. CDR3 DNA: TGTGCCAGCAGTCTACCAGCAGGCAATGAGCAGTTCTTC. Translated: CASSLPAGNEQFF.

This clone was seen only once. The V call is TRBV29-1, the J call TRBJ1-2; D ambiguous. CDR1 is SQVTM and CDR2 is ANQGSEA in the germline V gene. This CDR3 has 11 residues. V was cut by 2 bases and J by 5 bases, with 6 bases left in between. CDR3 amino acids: CSVESLYGYTF. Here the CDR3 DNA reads TGCAGCGTTGAATCCCTTTATGGCTACACCTTC.

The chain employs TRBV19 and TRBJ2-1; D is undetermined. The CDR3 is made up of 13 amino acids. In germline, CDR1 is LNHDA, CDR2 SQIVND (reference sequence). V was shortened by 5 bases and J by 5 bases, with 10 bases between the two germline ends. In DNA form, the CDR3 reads TGTGCCAGTAGTTCCCGGGTGGACAATGAGCAGTTCTTC. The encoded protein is CASSSRVDNEQFF.

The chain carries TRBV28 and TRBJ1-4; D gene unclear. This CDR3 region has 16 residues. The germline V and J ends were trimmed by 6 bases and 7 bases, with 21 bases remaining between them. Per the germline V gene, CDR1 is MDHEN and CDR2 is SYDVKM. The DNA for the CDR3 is TGTGCCAGCAGCGGCCAGAAACAGCTTATAATTGAAAAACTGTTTTTT. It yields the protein CASSGQKQLIIEKLFF.

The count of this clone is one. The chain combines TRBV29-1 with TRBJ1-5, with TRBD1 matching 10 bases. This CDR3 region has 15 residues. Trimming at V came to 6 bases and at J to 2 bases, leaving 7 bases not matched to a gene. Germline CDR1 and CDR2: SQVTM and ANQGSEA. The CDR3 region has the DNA TGCAGCGTGAGGGACAGGGGTGGGGGCAATCAGCCCCAGCATTTT. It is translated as CSVRDRGGGNQPQHF.

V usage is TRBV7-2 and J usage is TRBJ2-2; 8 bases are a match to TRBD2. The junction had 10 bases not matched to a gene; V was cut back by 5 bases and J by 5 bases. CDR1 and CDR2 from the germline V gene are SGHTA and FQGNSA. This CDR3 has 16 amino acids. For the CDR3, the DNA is TGTGCCAGCAGCCCCCGGACCGGGGGGGCAACCGGGGAGCTGTTTTTT. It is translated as CASSPRTGGATGELFF.

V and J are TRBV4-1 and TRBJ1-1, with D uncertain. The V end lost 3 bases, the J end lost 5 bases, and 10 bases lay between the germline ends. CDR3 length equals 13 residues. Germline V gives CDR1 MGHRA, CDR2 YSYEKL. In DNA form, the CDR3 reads TGCGCCAGCAGCCACGAGCCGAGGACTGAAGCTTTCTTT. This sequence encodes CASSHEPRTEAFF.

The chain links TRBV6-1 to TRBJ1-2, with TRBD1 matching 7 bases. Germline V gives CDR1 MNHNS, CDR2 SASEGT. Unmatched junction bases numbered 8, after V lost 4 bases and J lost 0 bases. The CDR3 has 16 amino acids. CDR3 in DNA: TGTGCCAGCAGTGCAGACAGGGCAATATCTAACTATGGCTACACCTTC. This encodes CASSADRAISNYGYTF.

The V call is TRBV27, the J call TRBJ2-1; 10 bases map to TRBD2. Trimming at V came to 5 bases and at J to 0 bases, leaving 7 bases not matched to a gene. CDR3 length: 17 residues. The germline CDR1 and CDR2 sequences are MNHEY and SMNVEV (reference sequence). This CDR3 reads CASSPRTSGSSYNEQFF. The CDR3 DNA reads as TGTGCCAGCAGTCCCCGGACTAGCGGAAGCTCCTACAATGAGCAGTTCTTC.

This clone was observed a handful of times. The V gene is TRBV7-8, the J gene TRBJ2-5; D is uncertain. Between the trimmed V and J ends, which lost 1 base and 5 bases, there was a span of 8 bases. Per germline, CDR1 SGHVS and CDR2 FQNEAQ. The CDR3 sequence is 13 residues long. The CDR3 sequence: CASSLGQAETQYF. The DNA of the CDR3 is TGTGCCAGCAGCTTAGGGCAGGCCGAGACCCAGTACTTC.

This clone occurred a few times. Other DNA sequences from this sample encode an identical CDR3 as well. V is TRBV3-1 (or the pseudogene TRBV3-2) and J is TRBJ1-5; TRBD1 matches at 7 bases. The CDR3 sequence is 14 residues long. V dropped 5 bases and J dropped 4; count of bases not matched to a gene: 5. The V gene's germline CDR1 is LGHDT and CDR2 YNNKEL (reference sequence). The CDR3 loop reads CASSNRGLNQPQHF. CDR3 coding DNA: TGTGCCAGCAGCAACAGGGGCTTGAATCAGCCCCAGCATTTT.

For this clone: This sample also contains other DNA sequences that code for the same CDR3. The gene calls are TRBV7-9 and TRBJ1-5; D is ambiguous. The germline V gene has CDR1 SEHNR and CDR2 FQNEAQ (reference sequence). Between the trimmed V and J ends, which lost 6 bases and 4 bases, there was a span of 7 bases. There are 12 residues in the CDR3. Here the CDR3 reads CASSQVNQPQHF. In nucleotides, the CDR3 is TGTGCCAGCAGTCAGGTTAATCAGCCCCAGCATTTT.

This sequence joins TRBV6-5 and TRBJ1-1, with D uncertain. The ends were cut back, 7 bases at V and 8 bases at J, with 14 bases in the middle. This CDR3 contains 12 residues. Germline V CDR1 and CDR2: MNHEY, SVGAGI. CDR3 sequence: CASIDDSEEAFF. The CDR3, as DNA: TGTGCCAGCATCGACGACTCCGAAGAAGCTTTCTTT.

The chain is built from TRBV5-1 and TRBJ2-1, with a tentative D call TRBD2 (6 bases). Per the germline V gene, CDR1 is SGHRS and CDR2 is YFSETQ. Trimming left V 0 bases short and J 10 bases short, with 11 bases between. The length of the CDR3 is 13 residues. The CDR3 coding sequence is TGCGCCAGCAGCTTGGCCTGGGGGGAGGAGCAGTTCTTC. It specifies CASSLAWGEEQFF.